These 28 T cell receptor beta chains came from one sample sequenced in a study of blood T cell repertoires in COVID-19. Assay used: immunoSEQ multiplex PCR; TCRdb lists only in-frame clones, some missing. This repertoire shows about 200,000 clones, about nine tenths found once; its top ten account for approximately 0.5%. The sequencing sample was made of peripheral blood. These receptors originate from a man aged 45-65 years with acute or convalescent COVID-19.

This clone appeared once. The CDR3 sequence is CASSLGLVSEQFF. The CDR3 coding sequence is TGTGCCAGCAGCTTAGGCCTAGTTTCGGAGCAGTTCTTC. The rearrangement links TRBV7-9 to TRBJ2-1; unclear D gene. CDR3 length: 13 amino acids. V gave up 1 base and J gave up 10 bases, with 11 bases separating them. Germline loops: CDR1 SEHNR, CDR2 FQNEAQ (reference sequence).

The chain links TRBV7-6 to TRBJ2-5; 7 bases map to TRBD1. Germline V CDR1 and CDR2: SGHVS, FNYEAQ. The junction had 6 bases not matched to a gene; V was cut back by 1 base and J by 4 bases. The CDR3 extends over 15 amino acids. CDR3 amino acids: CASSLEGARRETQYF. The CDR3 DNA is TGTGCCAGCAGCTTAGAGGGGGCCCGGCGAGAGACCCAGTACTTC.

The chain joins TRBV10-1 to TRBJ1-5; D not resolved. Germline CDR1 reads WNHNN; CDR2 reads SYGVQD (reference sequence). V lost 7 bases and J lost 10, with 14 bases in between. The CDR3 is 12 amino acids. CDR3 nucleotide sequence: TGCGCCAGCATCGCAGGTCAGAGACCCCAGCATTTT. It yields the protein CASIAGQRPQHF.

V and J are TRBV30 and TRBJ1-5; tentative D call: TRBD1 (6 bases). Germline lookup yields CDR1 GTSNPN and CDR2 SVGIG (reference sequence). The CDR3 runs to 15 residues. Trimming stripped 0 bases from V and 3 bases from J, with 12 bases between. The DNA for the CDR3 is TGTGCCTGGAGTGTCCTACAGGGAGCCAATCAGCCCCAGCATTTT. Translation: CAWSVLQGANQPQHF.

This rearrangement joins TRBV7-9 to TRBJ1-4; tentatively, D is TRBD1 (5 bases). CDR3 length equals 15 residues. Trimming pared 1 base from V and 5 bases from J, leaving 11 bases between. From germline, CDR1 is SEHNR and CDR2 FQNEAQ (reference sequence). CDR3 loop: CASSLVAGGNEKLFF. CDR3 nucleotides: TGTGCCAGCAGCTTAGTCGCCGGGGGAAATGAAAAACTGTTTTTT.

This clone has just one count. One end of the junction varies from germline; a read error may be responsible. The chain is built from TRBV10-3 and TRBJ2-2, with 13 bases matching TRBD2. Germline V gene data show CDR1 as ENHRY and CDR2 as SYGVKD. The CDR3 has 17 amino acids. The CDR3 loop is CAISATSGRTNTGELFF. DNA for the CDR3: TGTGCCATAAGTGCGACTAGCGGGAGGACGAACACCGGGGAGCTGTTTTTT.

This clone appeared many times. The chain has TRBV27 and TRBJ2-3, with D possibly matching TRBD2 (6 bases). The CDR3 loop spans 13 amino acids. The V and J ends lost 7 bases and 4 bases respectively, with 12 bases between them. Germline V gene lookup returns CDR1 MNHEY and CDR2 SMNVEV (reference sequence). The CDR3, as DNA: TGTGCCAGCACCCGACTAGGGGCAGATACGCAGTATTTT. This encodes CASTRLGADTQYF.

The rearrangement links TRBV28 to TRBJ1-3, with D possibly being TRBD1 (6 bases). V was cut by 4 bases and J by 0 bases, with 13 bases left in between. The germline CDR1 and CDR2 sequences are MDHEN and SYDVKM. The CDR3 is 16 amino acids. CDR3 bases: TGTGCCAGCAGTTCTTCAGGGGCCGGCTCTGGAAACACCATATATTTT. Encoded protein: CASSSSGAGSGNTIYF. The full variable domain, with the rest looked up from reference TRBV28 and TRBJ1-3, is DVKVTQSSRYLVKRTGEKVFLECVQDMDHENMFWYRQDPGLGLRLIYFSYDVKMKEKGDIPEGYSVSREKKERFSLILESASTNQTSMYLCASSSSGAGSGNTIYFGEGSWLTVV.

This chain links TRBV5-8 with TRBJ1-5, with 8 bases that match TRBD1. This CDR3 region has 18 residues. The V gene end was trimmed by 4 bases and the J gene end by 0 bases; junction bases not matched to a gene: 12. Germline loops: CDR1 SGHTS, CDR2 YDEGEE. The CDR3 spells CASSLYGQGGFSNQPQHF. The CDR3 bases are TGTGCCAGCAGCCTTTACGGACAGGGCGGATTTAGCAATCAGCCCCAGCATTTT.

This sequence joins TRBV2 and TRBJ1-6; 11 bases map to TRBD1. V shed 0 bases and J 3 bases; nucleotides not matched to a gene: 7. This CDR3 has 19 amino acids. Germline-derived CDR1 and CDR2 are SNHLY and FYNNEI. CDR3 nucleotide sequence: TGTGCCAGCAGTGAAGCGCTTTGGACAGGGGGCGGCTATAATTCACCCCTCCACTTT. As protein: CASSEALWTGGGYNSPLHF.

The V call is TRBV2, the J call TRBJ2-1; D might be TRBD2 (6 bases). Germline assignment: CDR1 SNHLY and CDR2 FYNNEI. Trimming removed 5 bases at V and 3 bases at J, with 14 bases between. This CDR3 contains 15 residues. CDR3 region: CASSFAGTDYNEQFF. CDR3 bases: TGTGCCAGCAGTTTCGCCGGGACTGACTACAATGAGCAGTTCTTC. The full variable domain, rest sourced from reference TRBV2 and TRBJ2-1, is EPEVTQTPSHQVTQMGQEVILRCVPISNHLYFYWYRQILGQKVEFLVSFYNNEISEKSEIFDDQFSVERPDGSNFTLKIRSTKLEDSAMYFCASSFAGTDYNEQFFGPGTRLTVL.

The chain has TRBV11-2 and TRBJ2-5; D unclear. The CDR3 runs 14 residues. The germline V gene has CDR1 SGHAT and CDR2 FQNNGV. Deletions cut 0 bases from V and 2 bases from J, with 7 bases between. The CDR3 DNA reads TGTGCCAGCAGCTTAGATACGGTGCAAGAGACCCAGTACTTC. This translates into CASSLDTVQETQYF.

The genes are TRBV12-3 or TRBV12-4 and TRBJ2-7; D is possibly TRBD1 (5 bases). Between the trimmed V and J ends, which lost 10 bases and 1 base, there was a span of 14 bases. There are 13 residues in the CDR3. The CDR3 protein is CATRRGQSYEQYF. The CDR3 nucleotides read TGTGCCACTAGACGCGGACAATCCTACGAGCAGTACTTC.

The chain combines TRBV6-6 with TRBJ2-1; weak D call: TRBD1 (5 bases). Trimming left V 2 bases short and J 0 bases short, with 8 bases between. The germline gives CDR1 MNHNY, CDR2 SVGAGI (reference sequence). The CDR3 spans 15 residues. CDR3 sequence: CASSYADSSYNEQFF. For the CDR3, the DNA is TGTGCCAGCAGTTACGCCGACAGCTCCTACAATGAGCAGTTCTTC.

V is TRBV5-6 and J is TRBJ2-5; TRBD1 agrees at 9 bases. The CDR3 consists of 15 residues. Germline values: CDR1 SGHDT, CDR2 YYEEEE. V shed 6 bases and J 5 bases; nucleotides not matched to a gene: 11. CDR3 nucleotides: TGTGCCAGCACCACCGGACAGGGGAGTTGGGAGACCCAGTACTTC. Its translation: CASTTGQGSWETQYF.

The genes are TRBV13 and TRBJ1-1, with D possibly TRBD1 on 5 matching bases. Germline V gene lookup returns CDR1 PRHDT and CDR2 FYEKMQ (reference sequence). The CDR3 is 17 residues long. Between the trimmed V and J ends, which lost 2 bases and 1 base, there was a span of 17 bases. The CDR3 reads CASSLNSFRRGNTEAFF. CDR3 in DNA: TGTGCCAGCAGCTTAAACTCCTTTCGGAGGGGGAACACTGAAGCTTTCTTT.

On this clone: An end of the junction differs from the germline gene, which may be a read error. The chain recombines TRBV30 with TRBJ2-7, with a possible D match to TRBD2 (6 bases). Germline assignment: CDR1 GTSNPN and CDR2 SVGIG (reference sequence). The CDR3 runs to 14 residues. CDR3: CAWGRSLLSSEQYF. The CDR3 DNA sequence: TGTGCCTGGGGGAGGTCCCTTCTTTCCTCCGAGCAGTACTTC.

V gene TRBV7-2 combines with J gene TRBJ2-1; TRBD2 is a possible D gene (6 bases). The CDR3 contains 15 residues. Germline assignment: CDR1 SGHTA and CDR2 FQGNSA. V dropped 1 base and J dropped 7 bases, with 14 bases sitting between them. Here the CDR3 reads CASSLETSRRNEQFF. CDR3 nucleotides: TGTGCCAGCAGCTTAGAAACTAGCAGACGGAATGAGCAGTTCTTC.

The chain couples TRBV29-1 to TRBJ1-3, with 7 bases lining up with TRBD1. This CDR3 has 15 residues. Germline V gives CDR1 SQVTM, CDR2 ANQGSEA. V shed 4 bases and J 4 bases; nucleotides not matched to a gene: 10. CDR3 in DNA: TGCAGCGTTGGAGGAATGAGGACAGGAGGAAACACCATATATTTT. Its protein product is CSVGGMRTGGNTIYF. Full variable domain (outside the CDR3, taken from reference TRBV29-1 and TRBJ1-3): SAVISQKPSRDICQRGTSLTIQCQVDSQVTMMFWYRQQPGQSLTLIATANQGSEATYESGFVIDKFPISRPNLTFSTLTVSNMSPEDSSIYLCSVGGMRTGGNTIYFGEGSWLTVV.

The chain recombines TRBV4-1 with TRBJ1-1; a possible D gene is TRBD1 (5 bases). Germline assignment: CDR1 MGHRA and CDR2 YSYEKL. The ends were cut back, 1 base at V and 2 bases at J, with 11 bases in the middle. This CDR3 contains 15 residues. The CDR3 reads CASSQATQGNTEAFF. The CDR3 DNA reads as TGCGCCAGCAGCCAAGCCACCCAGGGAAACACTGAAGCTTTCTTT.

This clone came up a few times. The V gene is TRBV6-6, the J gene TRBJ1-2, with a possible D match to TRBD1 (6 bases). CDR3 length: 15 amino acids. The V end lost 5 bases, the J end lost 6 bases, and 19 bases lay between the germline ends. CDR1 and CDR2 (germline): MNHNY, SVGAGI (reference sequence). The CDR3: CASSQERTSGDGYTF. DNA for the CDR3: TGTGCCAGCAGTCAAGAGAGGACGTCAGGGGATGGCTACACCTTC.

This chain joins TRBV25-1 and TRBJ2-1, with D possibly TRBD2 on 6 matching bases. This CDR3 is 11 amino acids long. CDR1 MGHDK and CDR2 SYGVNS come from the germline V gene. Deletions cut 10 bases from V and 7 bases from J, with 11 bases between. As DNA, the CDR3 is TGTGCCACATTACTAGCAAATGAGCAGTTCTTC. It is translated as CATLLANEQFF.

The rearrangement links TRBV20-1 to TRBJ2-3, with D possibly matching TRBD1 (6 bases). The V end lost 6 bases, the J end lost 14 bases, and 18 bases lay between the germline ends. From germline, CDR1 is DFQATT and CDR2 SNEGSKA (reference sequence). CDR3 size: 11 residues. The CDR3 DNA follows: TGCAGTGCCCAGGGGCCCGCCGGACCGTATTTT. Translating gives CSAQGPAGPYF.

V usage is TRBV29-1 and J usage is TRBJ1-2; TRBD1 agrees at 7 bases. After removal of 3 bases from V and 5 bases from J, the junction contained 3 bases not matched to a gene. This CDR3 has 12 amino acids. The germline CDR1 and CDR2 sequences are SQVTM and ANQGSEA. This CDR3 reads CSVEGDRYGYTF. DNA of the CDR3: TGCAGCGTTGAGGGGGACAGATATGGCTACACCTTC. Full variable domain (remainder filled in from reference TRBV29-1 and TRBJ1-2): SAVISQKPSRDICQRGTSLTIQCQVDSQVTMMFWYRQQPGQSLTLIATANQGSEATYESGFVIDKFPISRPNLTFSTLTVSNMSPEDSSIYLCSVEGDRYGYTFGSGTRLTVV.

This chain links TRBV27 with TRBJ1-6; D gene unclear. This CDR3 region has 15 residues. Trimming took 6 bases from V and 7 from J, leaving 16 bases between them. Germline CDR1 is MNHEY and CDR2 is SMNVEV (reference sequence). The CDR3 nucleotides read TGTGCCAGCAGGTTGACGGAGAATAGGAATTCACCCCTCCACTTT. Protein: CASRLTENRNSPLHF.

The chain carries TRBV9 and TRBJ2-2, with D possibly TRBD1 on 6 matching bases. The germline V gene encodes CDR1 SGDLS and CDR2 YYNGEE. The CDR3 totals 15 residues. Trimming shortened V by 5 bases and J by 0 bases, and 11 bases separated the two germline ends. CDR3 DNA sequence: TGTGCCAGCAGAAAACAGGGCTCGAACACCGGGGAGCTGTTTTTT. It is translated as CASRKQGSNTGELFF. The complete variable domain, with remaining parts taken from reference TRBV9 and TRBJ2-2, reads DSGVTQTPKHLITATGQRVTLRCSPRSGDLSVYWYQQSLDQGLQFLIQYYNGEERAKGNILERFSAQQFPDLHSELNLSSLELGDSALYFCASRKQGSNTGELFFGEGSRLTVL.

The V and J genes are TRBV19 and TRBJ1-5; 8 nucleotides agree with TRBD1. Unmatched junction bases numbered 10, after V lost 6 bases and J lost 0 bases. There are 17 residues in the CDR3. Germline V gives CDR1 LNHDA, CDR2 SQIVND (reference sequence). This CDR3 reads CASSPRDRYYSNQPQHF. CDR3 DNA sequence: TGTGCCAGTAGCCCCCGGGACAGGTACTATAGCAATCAGCCCCAGCATTTT.

The chain carries TRBV6-6 and TRBJ1-5; D uncertain. This CDR3 is 14 amino acids long. The V end was cut by 5 bases, the J end by 0 bases, with 8 bases between. Per germline, CDR1 MNHNY and CDR2 SVGAGI (reference sequence). The CDR3 region is CASSDGVSNQPQHF. In DNA, the CDR3 is TGTGCCAGCAGTGACGGGGTTAGCAATCAGCCCCAGCATTTT.